The clone carrying this TCR beta chain was recorded at least ten times. Antigen unknown. The data derive from a study of beta chain features in type 1 diabetes. Study at large: The examined sorted cells totaled about 110 million across samples.

Germline assignment: CDR1 LNHNV and CDR2 YYDKDF (reference sequence). Trimming took off 6 bases at V and 8 bases at J, with 10 bases between the two ends. This CDR3 is 12 amino acids long. cDNA synthesis used the whole RNA isolate, giving expressed TCRB sequences. TCRdb keeps only in-frame clones here, not all; method: immunoSEQ multiplex PCR. The sample lists 120,000 to 150,000 clones, about an eighth occurring once. Study-level findings and limits: All four CD4+ subsets from Type 1 diabetes patients carried moderately but significantly shorter TCRB CDR3s.

This clonotype was obtained from a man between 18 and 29 years old with type 1 diabetes. Input material: central memory CD4+ T cells from blood. The chain has TRBV15 and TRBJ1-4; D is unclear. CDR3: CATRDQAEKLFF. The CDR3 region has the DNA TGTGCCACCAGGGACCAGGCGGAAAAACTGTTTTTT.